Listed below are T cell receptor beta chains from one sample, sequenced in a study of response to subunit inactivated influenza vaccine. TCRdb processed the RT-PCR reads anew with MiXCR; each CDR3 protein has one entry. Of 700,000 to 800,000 distinct CDR3 sequences detected, approximately 18% appear once; the ten largest clones hold 11%. The source was PBMCs from blood, collected 4 to 6 days after vaccination. Receptor source: a man in his forties or fifties who received an inactivated influenza vaccine. Both conserved end residues are part of each CDR3. Fields, in order: V gene, J gene, CDR3 length, D gene, clone size, CDR3 DNA, CDR3 protein. A D gene is named only where the DNA matches it firmly. For some rows the clone size is stated as once, few or many, or as a class when expanded; others skip it.

V: TRBV20-1
J: TRBJ2-1
length: 16
D: TRBD2
size: -
DNA: TGCAGTGCTAGAGAACTAAGCGGGGGAGACTACAATGAGCAGTTCTTC
CDR3: CSARELSGGDYNEQFF

V: TRBV7-9
J: TRBJ2-7
length: 14
D: -
size: few
DNA: TGTGCCAGCAGCCGAGGCCAGTTCGATGGCGAGCAGTACTTC
CDR3: CASSRGQFDGEQYF

V: TRBV4-2
J: TRBJ2-1
length: 15
D: -
size: few
DNA: TGTGCCAGCAGCCAAGGGCAGGCTCTTTACAATGAGCAGTTCTTC
CDR3: CASSQGQALYNEQFF

V: TRBV30
J: TRBJ1-2
length: 15
D: TRBD1
size: -
DNA: TGTGCCTGGAGTGTATACCCGGGACAGGCGCGAGGCTACACCTTC
CDR3: CAWSVYPGQARGYTF

V: TRBV9
J: TRBJ2-7
length: 15
D: TRBD1
size: few
DNA: TGTGCCAGCAGCGCAGGGACAGGGGCGTCCTACGAGCAGTACTTC
CDR3: CASSAGTGASYEQYF

V: TRBV7-9
J: TRBJ2-7
length: 16
D: -
size: -
DNA: TGTGCCAGCAGCTTTACAACCAAAAGGACTACCTACGAGCAGTACTTC
CDR3: CASSFTTKRTTYEQYF

V: TRBV30
J: TRBJ2-5
length: 15
D: TRBD1
size: -
DNA: TGTGCCTGGAGCAAAGGGACAGGGATACAAGAGACCCAGTACTTC
CDR3: CAWSKGTGIQETQYF

V: TRBV11-2
J: TRBJ2-3
length: 19
D: TRBD2
size: -
DNA: TGTGCCAGCGAACCGGGACTAGCGGGAGCGGGGGTCACTACAGATACGCAGTATTTT
CDR3: CASEPGLAGAGVTTDTQYF

V: TRBV29-1
J: TRBJ1-6
length: 13
D: TRBD1
size: -
DNA: TGCAGCGTAAAAGGGACAGGGGAGTCACCCCTCCACTTT
CDR3: CSVKGTGESPLHF

V: TRBV28
J: TRBJ2-3
length: 20
D: TRBD1
size: -
DNA: TGTGCCAGCAGTCCTAAACCGTTCAGCCGGGACAGGGCTTTCACAGATACGCAGTATTTT
CDR3: CASSPKPFSRDRAFTDTQYF

V: TRBV12-3/TRBV12-4
J: TRBJ2-7
length: 13
D: -
size: many
DNA: TGTGCCAGCAGTGGGCGTAACTCCTACGAGCAGTACTTC
CDR3: CASSGRNSYEQYF

V: TRBV2
J: TRBJ2-5
length: 14
D: TRBD1
size: -
DNA: TGTGCCAGCAGCGAGGACAGGGCAGCGGAGACCCAGTACTTC
CDR3: CASSEDRAAETQYF

V: TRBV20-1
J: TRBJ2-2
length: 15
D: TRBD1
size: few
DNA: TGCAGTGCTACTTCCGGGACAGCAGGCACCGGGGAGCTGTTTTTT
CDR3: CSATSGTAGTGELFF

V: TRBV4-1
J: TRBJ2-1
length: 17
D: TRBD1
size: few
DNA: TGCGCCAGCAGCCGATCAGGGGGTATGGGGCCCTACAATGAGCAGTTCTTC
CDR3: CASSRSGGMGPYNEQFF

V: TRBV5-1
J: TRBJ2-3
length: 15
D: -
size: -
DNA: TGCGCCAGCAACCCGGGACCCCAGAAGGCGGATACGCAGTATTTT
CDR3: CASNPGPQKADTQYF

V: TRBV2
J: TRBJ2-7
length: 11
D: -
size: -
DNA: TGTGCCAGCAGAAAGGGCCGTGAGCAGTACTTC
CDR3: CASRKGREQYF

V: TRBV10-3
J: TRBJ2-2
length: 15
D: TRBD2
size: few
DNA: TGTGCCATCAAGGGGACTAGCGGAAACACCGGGGAGCTGTTTTTT
CDR3: CAIKGTSGNTGELFF

V: TRBV9
J: TRBJ1-5
length: 15
D: -
size: -
DNA: TGTGCCAGCAGCGTAGGAGGGGCAGGCAATCAGCCCCAGCATTTT
CDR3: CASSVGGAGNQPQHF

V: TRBV12-3/TRBV12-4
J: TRBJ2-5
length: 15
D: TRBD1
size: few
DNA: TGTGCCAGCAGTTTAGTTCCAGGGGGAGAAGAGACCCAGTACTTC
CDR3: CASSLVPGGEETQYF

V: TRBV20-1
J: TRBJ1-4
length: 12
D: -
size: many
DNA: TGCAGTGCTCAGAGGCCTAATGAAAAACTGTTTTTT
CDR3: CSAQRPNEKLFF

V: TRBV6-2/TRBV6-3
J: TRBJ2-5
length: 17
D: TRBD2
size: many
DNA: TGTGCCAGCAGTTACCGTGGACTAGCGGGATTCCAAGAGACCCAGTACTTC
CDR3: CASSYRGLAGFQETQYF

V: TRBV7-9
J: TRBJ2-3
length: 16
D: TRBD2
size: -
DNA: TGTGCCAGCAGCTTCGGACTAGCGGGAGTCATAGATACGCAGTATTTT
CDR3: CASSFGLAGVIDTQYF

V: TRBV12-3/TRBV12-4
J: TRBJ1-5
length: 16
D: TRBD1
size: few
DNA: TGTGCCAGCAGTTTAAGGGGGCCCGATAGCAATCAGCCCCAGCATTTT
CDR3: CASSLRGPDSNQPQHF

V: TRBV7-2
J: TRBJ1-1
length: 14
D: -
size: -
DNA: TGTGCCAGCAGCTTATTAGGGAAGAACACTGAAGCTTTCTTT
CDR3: CASSLLGKNTEAFF